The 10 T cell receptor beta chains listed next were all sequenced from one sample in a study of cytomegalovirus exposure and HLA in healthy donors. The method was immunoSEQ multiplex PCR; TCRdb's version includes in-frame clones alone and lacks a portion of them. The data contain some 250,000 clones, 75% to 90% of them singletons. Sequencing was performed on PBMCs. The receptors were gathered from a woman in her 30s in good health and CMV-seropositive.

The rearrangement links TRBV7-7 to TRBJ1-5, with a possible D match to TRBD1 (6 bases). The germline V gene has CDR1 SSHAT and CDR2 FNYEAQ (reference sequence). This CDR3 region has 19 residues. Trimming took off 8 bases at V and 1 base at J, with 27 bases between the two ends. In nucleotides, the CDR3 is TGTGCCAGCCGGCAGGGGAGACCACGGTTCTCCCCCAGCAATCAGCCCCAGCATTTT. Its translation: CASRQGRPRFSPSNQPQHF.

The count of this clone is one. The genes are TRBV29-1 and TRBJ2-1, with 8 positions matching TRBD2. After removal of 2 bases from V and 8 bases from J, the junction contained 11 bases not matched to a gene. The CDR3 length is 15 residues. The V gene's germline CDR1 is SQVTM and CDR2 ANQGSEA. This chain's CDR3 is CSVEWAGTRSYEQFF. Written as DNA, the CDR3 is TGCAGCGTTGAATGGGCCGGGACTAGGAGCTATGAGCAGTTCTTC.

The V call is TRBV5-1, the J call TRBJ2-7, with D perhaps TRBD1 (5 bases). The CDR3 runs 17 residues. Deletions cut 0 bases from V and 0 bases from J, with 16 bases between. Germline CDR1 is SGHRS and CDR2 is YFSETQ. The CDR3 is CASSLVSSGFSSYEQYF. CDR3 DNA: TGCGCCAGCAGCTTGGTGTCTTCAGGGTTTAGCTCCTACGAGCAGTACTTC.

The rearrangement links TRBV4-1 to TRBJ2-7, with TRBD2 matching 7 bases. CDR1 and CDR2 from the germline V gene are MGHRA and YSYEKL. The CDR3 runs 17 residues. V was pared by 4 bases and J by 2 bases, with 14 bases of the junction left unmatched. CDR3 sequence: CASSRLGGASGTYEQYF. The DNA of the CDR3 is TGCGCCAGCAGCCGCCTAGGAGGGGCTAGCGGAACCTACGAGCAGTACTTC.

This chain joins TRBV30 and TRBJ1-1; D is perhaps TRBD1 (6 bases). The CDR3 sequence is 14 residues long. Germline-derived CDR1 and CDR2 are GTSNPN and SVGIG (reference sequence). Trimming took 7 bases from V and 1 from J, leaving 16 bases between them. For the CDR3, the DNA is TGTGCCTCTGAGCGACAGGTGACGAACACTGAAGCTTTCTTT. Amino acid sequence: CASERQVTNTEAFF.

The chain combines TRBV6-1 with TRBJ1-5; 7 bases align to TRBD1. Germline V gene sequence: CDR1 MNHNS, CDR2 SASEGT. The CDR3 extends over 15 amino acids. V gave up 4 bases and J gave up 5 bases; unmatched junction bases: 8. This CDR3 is CASSVWRQGDQPQHF. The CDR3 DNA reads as TGTGCCAGCAGTGTGTGGCGTCAGGGGGATCAGCCCCAGCATTTT.

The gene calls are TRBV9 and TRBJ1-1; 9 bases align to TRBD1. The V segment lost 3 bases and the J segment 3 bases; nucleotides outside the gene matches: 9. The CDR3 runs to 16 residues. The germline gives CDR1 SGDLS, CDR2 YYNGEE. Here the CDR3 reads CASSEPPDRGDTEAFF. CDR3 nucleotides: TGTGCCAGCAGCGAACCTCCCGACAGGGGGGACACTGAAGCTTTCTTT.

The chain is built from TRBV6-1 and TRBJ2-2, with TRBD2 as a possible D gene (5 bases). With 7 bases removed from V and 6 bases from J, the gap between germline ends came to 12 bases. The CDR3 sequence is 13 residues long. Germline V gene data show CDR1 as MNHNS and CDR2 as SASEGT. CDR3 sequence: CASIRTGAGELFF. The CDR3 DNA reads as TGTGCCAGCATCCGGACCGGGGCCGGGGAGCTGTTTTTT.

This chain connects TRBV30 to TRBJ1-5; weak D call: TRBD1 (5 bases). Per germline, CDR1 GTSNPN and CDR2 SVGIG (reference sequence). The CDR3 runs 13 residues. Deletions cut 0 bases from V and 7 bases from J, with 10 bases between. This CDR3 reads CAWSVRGEQPQHF. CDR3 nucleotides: TGTGCCTGGAGTGTACGGGGGGAACAGCCCCAGCATTTT.

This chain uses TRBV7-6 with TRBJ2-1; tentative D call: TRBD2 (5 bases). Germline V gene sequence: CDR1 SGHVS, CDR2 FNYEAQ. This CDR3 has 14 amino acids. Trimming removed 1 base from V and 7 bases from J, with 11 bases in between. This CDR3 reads CASSLEIRGNEQFF. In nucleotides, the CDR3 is TGTGCCAGCAGCTTAGAAATCCGGGGAAATGAGCAGTTCTTC. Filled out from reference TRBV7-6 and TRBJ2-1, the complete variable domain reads GAGVSQSPRYKVTKRGQDVALRCDPISGHVSLYWYRQALGQGPEFLTYFNYEAQQDKSGLPNDRFSAERPEGSISTLTIQRTEQRDSAMYRCASSLEIRGNEQFFGPGTRLTVL.